These 9 T cell receptor beta chains share one sample of origin, sequenced in a study of T-cell reconstitution after alpha-beta-depleted transplantation in children. This sample's TCRbeta library carried unique molecular identifier barcodes. MiXCR was run by TCRdb on the PCR reads, yielding one entry per CDR3 protein. Of 550,000 to 800,000 distinct CDR3 sequences in the sample, under 15% were seen once. The specimen comprised PBMCs, sampled before TCRalphabeta/CD19-depleted stem cell transplant. The receptors were sampled from a girl between 2 and 10 years old with congenital amegakaryocytic thrombocytopenia, due to receive a stem cell transplant.

This clonotype was recorded a few times. The rearrangement links TRBV29-1 to TRBJ2-3, with D perhaps TRBD1 or TRBD2 (6 bases each). Germline CDR1 SQVTM, CDR2 ANQGSEA. Deletions cut 7 bases from V and 2 bases from J, with 19 bases between. The CDR3 is 15 residues long. This CDR3 is CSAKGGEGLTDTQYF. The CDR3 DNA sequence: TGCAGCGCCAAGGGGGGTGAAGGTCTCACAGATACGCAGTATTTT.

This rearrangement joins TRBV6-5 to TRBJ1-4; D gene unclear. Trimming took 4 bases from V and 8 from J, leaving 14 bases between them. CDR3 length equals 14 residues. In germline, CDR1 is MNHEY, CDR2 SVGAGI. CDR3 coding DNA: TGTGCCAGCAGTTCCTCGGGCACGGGGGAAAAACTGTTTTTT. Amino acid sequence: CASSSSGTGEKLFF.

Here the CDR3 DNA reads TGCGCCAGCAGTGAGCGCGGGGACCATCAGCCCCAGCATTTT. Translated: CASSERGDHQPQHF. The V and J genes are TRBV5-1 and TRBJ1-5, with D perhaps TRBD1 (5 bases). Germline CDR1 SGHRS, CDR2 YFSETQ. The CDR3 has 14 residues. V dropped 5 bases and J dropped 5 bases, with 14 bases sitting between them. The variable domain in full, with the rest retrieved from reference TRBV5-1 and TRBJ1-5, is KAGVTQTPRYLIKTRGQQVTLSCSPISGHRSVSWYQQTPGQGLQFLFEYFSETQRNKGNFPGRFSGRQFSNSRSEMNVSTLELGDSALYLCASSERGDHQPQHFGDGTRLSIL.

This chain links TRBV20-1 with TRBJ1-1; D is ambiguous. The CDR3 totals 11 residues. Germline V lookup: CDR1 DFQATT, CDR2 SNEGSKA (reference sequence). V lost 3 bases to trimming and J lost 8 bases, with 10 bases between them. The CDR3 sequence: CSASRSSEAFF. The CDR3 DNA sequence: TGCAGTGCTAGCAGAAGTAGCGAAGCTTTCTTT.

This clonotype was observed at least ten times. V usage is TRBV12-3 or TRBV12-4 and J usage is TRBJ1-4; D is uncertain. Between the trimmed V and J ends, which lost 3 bases and 7 bases, there was a span of 15 bases. The CDR3 covers 15 residues. Here the CDR3 reads CASSFGPTVPEKLFF. CDR3 bases: TGTGCCAGCAGTTTTGGACCCACCGTCCCTGAAAAACTGTTTTTT.

The chain joins TRBV19 to TRBJ2-1; 10 positions match TRBD2. V was clipped by 3 bases and J by 5 bases; unmatched bases: 1. Germline V gene lookup returns CDR1 LNHDA and CDR2 SQIVND (reference sequence). The CDR3 length is 14 residues. The CDR3 region is CASSIGLADNEQFF. DNA for the CDR3: TGTGCCAGTAGTATCGGACTAGCGGACAATGAGCAGTTCTTC. Variable domain in full (rest from reference TRBV19 and TRBJ2-1): DGGITQSPKYLFRKEGQNVTLSCEQNLNHDAMYWYRQDPGQGLRLIYYSQIVNDFQKGDIAEGYSVSREKKESFPLTVTSAQKNPTAFYLCASSIGLADNEQFFGPGTRLTVL.

This clonotype was observed at least ten times. This CDR3 is CAISERGLPDQPQHF. The CDR3 DNA sequence: TGTGCCATCAGTGAGCGGGGGCTACCAGATCAGCCCCAGCATTTT. The rearrangement links TRBV10-3 to TRBJ1-5, with D possibly matching TRBD1 (6 bases). The length of the CDR3 is 15 residues. Germline V gene data show CDR1 as ENHRY and CDR2 as SYGVKD. With 2 bases removed from V and 5 bases from J, the gap between germline ends came to 13 bases.

Ten or more counts support this clonotype. The chain employs TRBV7-2 and TRBJ2-7; 11 bases match TRBD2. This CDR3 is built from 16 residues. CDR1 is SGHTA, CDR2 FQGNSA, per germline. The J segment lost 3 bases and the V segment lost 2 bases, leaving 6 bases of the junction unmatched. CDR3 in amino acids: CASSLFPGLADYEQYF. The CDR3 DNA reads TGTGCCAGCAGCTTATTCCCGGGACTAGCGGACTACGAGCAGTACTTC.

This clonotype was recorded many times. The genes are TRBV20-1 and TRBJ2-1; D unresolved. The CDR3 spans 12 residues. Germline V gene data show CDR1 as DFQATT and CDR2 as SNEGSKA (reference sequence). Trimming left V 0 bases short and J 8 bases short, with 8 bases between. Written as DNA, the CDR3 is TGCAGTGCTAGAGATCGGCGCGATGAGCAGTTCTTC. Amino acid sequence: CSARDRRDEQFF.